This T cell receptor beta chain is from a study of identical twins. TCRdb reprocessed the 5' RACE reads via MiXCR and lists one record per CDR3 protein. This repertoire shows about 210,000 distinct CDR3 sequences, less than 10% found once; its top ten account for approximately 5.1%. Per germline, CDR1 SGHDN and CDR2 FVKESK. V shed 1 base and J shed 5 bases, with 8 bases lying between them. The CDR3 is 13 amino acids. There are a few counts of this clonotype. Specimen: memory (CD45RO+) T cells sorted from blood. This TCR came from a woman aged 18-35 years in good health. V usage is TRBV14 and J usage is TRBJ2-5; D not certain. The CDR3 DNA reads as TGTGCCAGCAGCCAAGGGTCAGGCGAGACCCAGTACTTC. It translates to CASSQGSGETQYF.